The rows below give T cell receptor beta chains drawn from one sample of a study of T cell responses to AZD1222 COVID-19 vaccine. Sequencing was performed with immunoSEQ multiplex PCR; in TCRdb, only in-frame clones are kept and a portion is missing. The sample comprises some 140,000 clones, roughly 93% of which are singletons, and about 5% rests with the top ten. The specimen comprised peripheral blood, sampled on day 0 of AZD1222 vaccination. The receptors shown here come from an adult in good health. Each CDR3 is given without its conserved first and last residue. Each record gives: V gene, J gene, CDR3 protein.

TRBV25-1	TRBJ1-1	ASSELGKSF
TRBV6-2/TRBV6-3	TRBJ2-3	ASSYSRFATQY
TRBV6-5	TRBJ2-7	ASSFPGTYEQY
TRBV28	TRBJ2-1	ASSSLTPLEYNEQF
TRBV5-8	TRBJ2-3	ASSPPGHEAQY
TRBV4-2	TRBJ1-2	ASSQDTGYYGYT
TRBV28	TRBJ1-2	ASSPQPPSGYT
TRBV19	TRBJ1-4	ASTGGSYEKLF
TRBV2	TRBJ1-5	ASSVVTGTAARQPQH
TRBV7-9	TRBJ1-1	ASSLGYRSEAF
TRBV3-1/TRBV3-2	TRBJ2-5	ASSPQETQY
TRBV25-1	TRBJ1-6	ASSGSNYNSPLH
TRBV5-6	TRBJ1-5	ASSLTGGSIGSNQPQH
TRBV6-5	TRBJ1-1	ASSPTGDTEAF
TRBV24-1	TRBJ1-2	ATSDPEKGVYYGYT
TRBV9	TRBJ2-7	ASSESSGYEQY
TRBV6-5	TRBJ1-1	ASSATMNTEAF
TRBV3-1/TRBV3-2	TRBJ1-4	ASSQERATNEKLF
TRBV11-2	TRBJ1-3	ASSAESYSGNTIY
TRBV9	TRBJ2-3	ASSARTDTQY
TRBV20-1	TRBJ2-7	SASPTRFFHEQY
TRBV30	TRBJ1-1	AGGRDPNTEAF
TRBV11-3	TRBJ2-5	ASSLRLAGNQETQY
TRBV7-2	TRBJ2-2	ASSLLGSSTGELF
TRBV28	TRBJ2-6	ASRTQGASGANVLT
TRBV2	TRBJ2-1	ASSEALAGYYNEQF
TRBV19	TRBJ2-7	ASSIERGGSYEQY
TRBV3-1/TRBV3-2	TRBJ2-1	ASSQATGSYNEQF
TRBV19	TRBJ2-5	ASSIGNQETQY